Sequencing of this T cell receptor beta chain was carried out in a study of shared clonotypes between healthy human individuals. The CDR3 spans 19 residues. A CD45RA+ naive subset and a CD45RA-negative memory subset were split from CD4+ cells. Each subset's genomic DNA was shared equally among a number of immunoSEQ plates. Assay: immunoSEQ multiplex PCR; the TCRdb copy retains only in-frame clones and omits some. Of roughly 2.6 million clones in the sample, just over 90% were seen once. The TCR was taken from a man in his late teens or twenties in good health. The chain has TRBV12-2 and TRBJ2-7; the table's TRBD1 call for D was not verified on the DNA. TRBV12-2 is designated a pseudogene. The sample taken for sequencing was naive CD4+ T cells sorted from blood. Subset noted: CD45RA+ positively selected. In nucleotides, the CDR3 is TGTGCAAGTCGCTTAGCCAACAGGGGGCACCCCTATACCTCCTACGAGCAGTACTTC. This sequence encodes CASRLANRGHPYTSYEQYF.